The 9 T cell receptor beta chains in this list originate from one sample, sequenced in a study of blood T cell repertoires in COVID-19. Here immunoSEQ multiplex PCR was the method, and the copy in TCRdb shows in-frame clones only, minus some. This table holds 150,000 to 200,000 clones, 65% to 85% found once. Sequenced input: peripheral blood. These receptors were taken from a man in his 60s with active or convalescent COVID-19.

The chain employs TRBV18 and TRBJ2-1; no clear D gene. Trimming removed 3 bases at V and 0 bases at J, with 12 bases between. The CDR3 is made up of 16 amino acids. Germline lookup yields CDR1 KGHSH and CDR2 LQKENI. The CDR3 DNA sequence: TGTGCCAGCTCACCGTGGCAGCGTAGCTCCTACAATGAGCAGTTCTTC. Protein: CASSPWQRSSYNEQFF.

The chain carries TRBV28 and TRBJ2-7; D is perhaps TRBD2 (6 bases). Germline assignment: CDR1 MDHEN and CDR2 SYDVKM. This CDR3 spans 12 amino acids. With 2 bases removed from V and 6 bases from J, the gap between germline ends came to 8 bases. CDR3 amino acids: CASSLLEGEQYF. DNA for the CDR3: TGTGCCAGCAGTTTACTGGAGGGCGAGCAGTACTTC.

The DNA for the CDR3 is TGCGCCAGCAGCTTGGCACTAGCGGGCGTGGGGAGGGTAAATGAGCAGTTCTTC. It translates to CASSLALAGVGRVNEQFF. The J gene is TRBJ2-1, the V gene TRBV5-1; 9 bases match TRBD2. V gave up 0 bases and J gave up 7 bases; unmatched junction bases: 14. In germline, CDR1 is SGHRS, CDR2 YFSETQ. The CDR3 extends over 18 amino acids.

The rearrangement uses TRBV7-6 and TRBJ1-1, with D possibly matching TRBD1 (6 bases). CDR3 length equals 16 residues. Between the trimmed V and J ends, which lost 5 bases and 3 bases, there was a span of 19 bases. The germline V gene encodes CDR1 SGHVS and CDR2 FNYEAQ. CDR3 bases: TGTGCCAGCAGCCCGAGGGACATGGGGACCTACACTGAAGCTTTCTTT. Translation gives CASSPRDMGTYTEAFF.

The V and J genes are TRBV2 and TRBJ1-2; D may be TRBD1 (5 bases). The CDR3 covers 13 residues. Trimming cost V 3 bases and J 4 bases, with 9 bases left between them. In germline, CDR1 is SNHLY, CDR2 FYNNEI. Written as DNA, the CDR3 is TGTGCCAGCAGTGACCAGGGAAGCTATGGCTACACCTTC. It specifies CASSDQGSYGYTF.

This clone was observed a handful of times. The chain uses TRBV24-1 and TRBJ2-7; 9 bases are a match to TRBD1. Germline V gene data show CDR1 as KGHDR and CDR2 as SFDVKD. The CDR3 has 13 residues. V trimming: 9 bases; J trimming: 5 bases; junction bases outside the gene matches: 7. The CDR3 reads CATGGTGRDEQYF. In DNA form, the CDR3 reads TGTGCCACCGGGGGGACAGGGAGGGACGAGCAGTACTTC.

V usage is TRBV11-3 and J usage is TRBJ1-1, with 7 bases that match TRBD1. CDR3 length equals 13 residues. Germline-derived CDR1 and CDR2 are SGHNT and YENEEA. Trimming removed 0 bases from V and 7 bases from J; junction bases left unmatched: 2. CDR3 region: CASSLDGDSEAFF. In DNA form, the CDR3 reads TGTGCCAGCAGCTTAGATGGGGACAGTGAAGCTTTCTTT.

The chain carries TRBV14 and TRBJ2-3; 8 bases match TRBD2. Trimming removed 1 base from V and 2 bases from J; junction bases left unmatched: 8. Germline loops: CDR1 SGHDN, CDR2 FVKESK. The CDR3 contains 17 residues. The CDR3 DNA sequence: TGTGCCAGCAGCCAAGGGGCCCTAGCGGGTATCACAGATACGCAGTATTTT. It encodes CASSQGALAGITDTQYF.

The chain joins TRBV5-6 to TRBJ1-2; 7 nucleotides line up with TRBD1. CDR1 SGHDT and CDR2 YYEEEE come from the germline V gene. With V trimmed by 4 bases and J by 5 bases, 2 bases remained unmatched. The CDR3 is 12 amino acids. DNA for the CDR3: TGTGCCAGCAGCGTGACAGGGTATGGCTACACCTTC. It yields the protein CASSVTGYGYTF.